Shown below are 6 T cell receptor beta chains from a single sample sequenced in a study of siplizumab effects on memory and regulatory T cells. The data were produced by immunoSEQ multiplex PCR, yet TCRdb's version contains in-frame clones alone and is incomplete. The sample has about 97,000 clones; more than 85% are singletons. Sequenced material: CD4+ T cells sorted from blood. The origin of the receptors is a human donor in good health.

This clone is a singleton in its sample. The chain uses TRBV18 and TRBJ2-6; the D gene is possibly TRBD2 (5 bases). The CDR3 runs 20 residues. Trimming shortened V by 1 base and J by 0 bases, and 19 bases separated the two germline ends. Looked up from germline, CDR1 is KGHSH and CDR2 is LQKENI. In DNA form, the CDR3 reads TGTGCCAGCTCACCACGACTAACCACAGTTTCCTCCTCTGGGGCCAACGTCCTGACTTTC. This sequence encodes CASSPRLTTVSSSGANVLTF.

The gene calls are TRBV6-6 and TRBJ2-7; TRBD1 aligns across 8 bases. The germline V gene encodes CDR1 MNHNY and CDR2 SVGAGI (reference sequence). The ends lost 4 bases at V and 0 bases at J; junction bases unmatched: 8. This CDR3 contains 16 residues. The CDR3 protein is CASSSRQGASSYEQYF. Here the CDR3 DNA reads TGTGCCAGCAGTTCCCGCCAGGGGGCAAGCTCCTACGAGCAGTACTTC.

V gene TRBV5-1 combines with J gene TRBJ2-7, with a weak D call TRBD1 (6 bases). This CDR3 is 17 amino acids long. Germline CDR1 is SGHRS and CDR2 is YFSETQ. V was pared by 0 bases and J by 3 bases, with 19 bases between. CDR3 sequence (DNA): TGCGCCAGCAGCTTGGGGTCAGGGGCCCTTCAGGGCTACGAGCAGTACTTC. Its protein product is CASSLGSGALQGYEQYF.

The V call is TRBV6-1, the J call TRBJ2-2; no clear D gene. Germline V gene sequence: CDR1 MNHNS, CDR2 SASEGT. V lost 4 bases and J lost 5, with 14 bases in between. The CDR3 sequence is 15 residues long. The DNA of the CDR3 is TGTGCCAGCAGTGCGTACGCGGTGGGGACCGGGGAGCTGTTTTTT. Translation: CASSAYAVGTGELFF.

The chain carries TRBV5-1 and TRBJ1-3, with 9 bases fitting TRBD1. The CDR3 is 15 residues long. V trimming: 0 bases; J trimming: 4 bases; junction bases outside the gene matches: 2. CDR1 is SGHRS and CDR2 is YFSETQ in the germline V gene. The CDR3 DNA reads as TGCGCCAGCAGCTTGGGGACAGGGGAAGGAAACACCATATATTTT. This encodes CASSLGTGEGNTIYF.

The chain has TRBV7-3 and TRBJ2-5; D not resolved. Germline V CDR1 and CDR2: SGHTA, FQGTGA. This CDR3 is built from 14 residues. Trimming stripped 1 base from V and 1 base from J, with 7 bases between. CDR3 nucleotides: TGTGCCAGCAGCTTAAGGGCGACCCAAGAGACCCAGTACTTC. Encoded protein: CASSLRATQETQYF.